One and the same sample provided the 24 T cell receptor beta chains below, sequenced in a study of blood T cell repertoires in COVID-19. Generated by immunoSEQ multiplex PCR, the TCRdb table keeps only in-frame clones and is missing some. The table shows roughly 100,000 clones, with around 92% occurring only once. Sequences were obtained from peripheral blood. The source of these receptors is a man younger than 35 with acute or convalescent COVID-19.

The chain joins TRBV27 to TRBJ2-1; 9 bases are a match to TRBD2. Germline CDR1 and CDR2: MNHEY and SMNVEV (reference sequence). CDR3 length: 17 amino acids. J lost 6 bases, V lost 5 bases, and 14 bases had no gene match. CDR3 bases: TGTGCCAGCAGTCCCTCCCTCGCGGGAGGGGAGATCAATGAGCAGTTCTTC. It encodes CASSPSLAGGEINEQFF.

The DNA for the CDR3 is TGTGCCAGCAGCTATGGACTGGGCCCGATTGCCGCCGAGCAGTACTTC. Translation gives CASSYGLGPIAAEQYF. The chain carries TRBV5-6 and TRBJ2-7; TRBD2 is a possible D gene (5 bases). Trimming took 3 bases from V and 6 from J, leaving 22 bases between them. The CDR3 has 16 amino acids. The germline CDR1 and CDR2 sequences are SGHDT and YYEEEE.

The chain combines TRBV7-9 with TRBJ2-7; possible D gene TRBD2, 5 bases. The CDR3 extends over 14 amino acids. Germline CDR1 is SEHNR and CDR2 is FQNEAQ (reference sequence). Deletions cut 5 bases from V and 4 bases from J, with 15 bases between. The CDR3 reads CASSPGLPQYEQYF. The CDR3 DNA follows: TGTGCCAGCAGCCCAGGACTGCCCCAGTACGAGCAGTACTTC. The variable domain in full, completed from reference TRBV7-9 and TRBJ2-7, reads DTGVSQNPRHKITKRGQNVTFRCDPISEHNRLYWYRQTLGQGPEFLTYFQNEAQLEKSRLLSDRFSAERPKGSFSTLEIQRTEQGDSAMYLCASSPGLPQYEQYFGPGTRLTVT.

This chain connects TRBV6-5 to TRBJ1-1; 8 nucleotides agree with TRBD1. Germline V gene sequence: CDR1 MNHEY, CDR2 SVGAGI. The CDR3 is 15 amino acids. V dropped 2 bases and J dropped 2; count of bases not matched to a gene: 4. In nucleotides, the CDR3 is TGTGCCAGCAGTTACGGAGACAGGGGTAACACTGAAGCTTTCTTT. It specifies CASSYGDRGNTEAFF.

The rearrangement links TRBV19 to TRBJ1-1; maybe TRBD1 (5 bases). This CDR3 is 13 amino acids long. Germline CDR1 LNHDA, CDR2 SQIVND (reference sequence). The V and J ends lost 6 bases and 1 base respectively, with 9 bases between them. The chain's CDR3 is CASSLTANTEAFF. CDR3 DNA: TGTGCCAGTAGCCTGACAGCGAACACTGAAGCTTTCTTT.

This chain connects TRBV5-1 to TRBJ2-1; 13 bases are shared with TRBD2. Germline CDR1 is SGHRS and CDR2 is YFSETQ. The CDR3 consists of 20 residues. The V and J ends lost 1 base and 5 bases, in that order; junction bases with no gene match: 15. The CDR3 sequence is CASSLWTSGSAANADNEQFF. DNA of the CDR3: TGCGCCAGCAGCTTGTGGACTAGCGGGAGCGCGGCTAATGCGGACAATGAGCAGTTCTTC.

This sequence joins TRBV4-1 and TRBJ1-2; a weak D match, TRBD1 (6 bases). The germline gives CDR1 MGHRA, CDR2 YSYEKL. This CDR3 has 15 residues. The V and J ends lost 0 bases and 8 bases respectively, with 16 bases between them. DNA of the CDR3: TGCGCCAGCAGCCAAGATAACAGGGAGAATGACGGCTACACCTTC. It yields the protein CASSQDNRENDGYTF.

The chain recombines TRBV2 with TRBJ2-7; no definite D call. Germline values: CDR1 SNHLY, CDR2 FYNNEI. This CDR3 has 13 residues. Trimming took 1 base from V and 4 from J, leaving 8 bases between them. The CDR3 sequence is CASSEDGAYEQYF. CDR3 sequence (DNA): TGTGCCAGCAGTGAAGACGGAGCATACGAGCAGTACTTC.

V gene TRBV5-1 combines with J gene TRBJ2-7, with D perhaps TRBD1 (6 bases). CDR1 SGHRS and CDR2 YFSETQ come from the germline V gene. Deletions cut 1 base from V and 1 base from J, with 21 bases between. This CDR3 has 18 amino acids. DNA for the CDR3: TGCGCCAGCAGCTTGCGCCATAATATGCAGGGGCCTTCCTACGAGCAGTACTTC. Protein sequence: CASSLRHNMQGPSYEQYF.

The rearrangement links TRBV5-1 to TRBJ1-1; 9 bases fit TRBD1. Trimming at V came to 7 bases and at J to 5 bases, leaving 3 bases not matched to a gene. CDR3 length: 12 amino acids. Germline assignment: CDR1 SGHRS and CDR2 YFSETQ. This CDR3 is CASGTGWTEAFF. Written as DNA, the CDR3 is TGCGCCAGCGGGACAGGGTGGACTGAAGCTTTCTTT.

This clone showed up just once. CDR3 region: CASPLTGYEQYF. In DNA form, the CDR3 reads TGCGCCAGCCCACTGACAGGGTACGAGCAGTACTTC. V gene TRBV23-1 combines with J gene TRBJ2-7; 7 bases align to TRBD1. TRBV23-1 is known as an ORF, though its function is uncertain. The CDR3 contains 12 residues. J gave up 4 bases and V 8 bases, and 5 bases lay outside the gene matches.

The chain links TRBV19 to TRBJ2-1; D unclear. V lost 0 bases and J lost 5, with 14 bases in between. Germline lookup yields CDR1 LNHDA and CDR2 SQIVND (reference sequence). CDR3 length equals 16 residues. CDR3 loop: CASSIDYPLTHNEQFF. The CDR3 DNA is TGTGCCAGTAGTATAGACTACCCACTAACACACAATGAGCAGTTCTTC.

The gene calls are TRBV6-1 and TRBJ1-5; D is ambiguous. Germline V CDR1 and CDR2: MNHNS, SASEGT. This CDR3 has 13 amino acids. V lost 0 bases and J 4 bases, leaving 4 bases between the germline ends. The CDR3 DNA reads TGTGCCAGCAGTGAAGCCCTTAATCAGCCCCAGCATTTT. This translates into CASSEALNQPQHF.

V usage is TRBV27 and J usage is TRBJ2-7; 10 nucleotides agree with TRBD2. Per germline, CDR1 MNHEY and CDR2 SMNVEV (reference sequence). J lost 3 bases, V lost 6 bases, and 8 bases had no gene match. The CDR3 covers 15 residues. Written as DNA, the CDR3 is TGTGCCAGCAGCCGGAGCGGGGGGGCCGACTACGAGCAGTACTTC. It yields the protein CASSRSGGADYEQYF.

The chain has TRBV2 and TRBJ2-2, with 8 bases lining up with TRBD2. This CDR3 spans 14 amino acids. With 7 bases clipped from V and 5 bases from J, the junction kept 6 bases outside the gene matches. Germline V gene lookup returns CDR1 SNHLY and CDR2 FYNNEI. CDR3 amino acids: CASKERETTGELFF. DNA for the CDR3: TGTGCCAGCAAAGAGCGGGAGACTACCGGGGAGCTGTTTTTT. Drawing the rest from reference TRBV2 and TRBJ2-2, the complete variable domain is EPEVTQTPSHQVTQMGQEVILRCVPISNHLYFYWYRQILGQKVEFLVSFYNNEISEKSEIFDDQFSVERPDGSNFTLKIRSTKLEDSAMYFCASKERETTGELFFGEGSRLTVL.

The chain links TRBV7-7 to TRBJ2-2; 9 bases agree with TRBD1. The CDR3 consists of 16 residues. The J segment lost 4 bases and the V segment lost 1 base, leaving 4 bases of the junction unmatched. From germline, CDR1 is SSHAT and CDR2 FNYEAQ (reference sequence). Written as DNA, the CDR3 is TGTGCCAGCAGCTTAGAATCGGACAGGGGCACCGGGGAGCTGTTTTTT. It specifies CASSLESDRGTGELFF.

The rearrangement joins TRBV6-5 to TRBJ1-1; TRBD1 matches at 7 bases. From germline, CDR1 is MNHEY and CDR2 SVGAGI. V was clipped by 8 bases and J by 7 bases; unmatched bases: 13. The CDR3 has 14 amino acids. DNA for the CDR3: TGTGCCAGCGGGATAACAGGGGTTAGAAATGAAGCTTTCTTT. This encodes CASGITGVRNEAFF.

A few counts support this clone. This sequence joins TRBV16 and TRBJ2-5; maybe TRBD1 (5 bases). This CDR3 contains 13 residues. Germline CDR1 is KGHSY and CDR2 is FQNENV. V was clipped by 2 bases and J by 5 bases, with 9 bases between them. The CDR3 coding sequence is TGTGCCAGCAGCCAACAGGGTCGGGAGACCCAGTACTTC. It specifies CASSQQGRETQYF.

The rearrangement links TRBV3-1 (or the pseudogene TRBV3-2) to TRBJ2-3; the match to TRBD2 covers 8 bases. V shed 6 bases, J shed 0 bases, and the junction held 2 bases outside the gene matches. CDR3 length: 14 residues. Germline loops: CDR1 LGHDT, CDR2 YNNKEL (reference sequence). The CDR3: CASRAGASTDTQYF. Written as DNA, the CDR3 is TGTGCCAGCAGAGCGGGGGCCAGCACAGATACGCAGTATTTT.

The rearrangement links TRBV9 to TRBJ2-5; 7 bases are shared with TRBD2. CDR3 length: 13 residues. V shed 4 bases and J 4 bases; nucleotides not matched to a gene: 4. Germline values: CDR1 SGDLS, CDR2 YYNGEE. The CDR3: CASSHPGGETQYF. CDR3 nucleotides: TGTGCCAGCAGCCACCCGGGGGGAGAGACCCAGTACTTC.

The chain recombines TRBV19 with TRBJ2-3; no reliable D call. From germline, CDR1 is LNHDA and CDR2 SQIVND (reference sequence). The CDR3 is 11 amino acids. Trimming cost V 9 bases and J 6 bases, with 10 bases left between them. The CDR3 loop is CASTSRDTQYF. The CDR3, as DNA: TGTGCCAGCACCTCTCGGGATACGCAGTATTTT.

The V call is TRBV5-1, the J call TRBJ1-1, with D perhaps matching TRBD1 (6 bases). The CDR3 runs 12 residues. The V end was cut by 4 bases, the J end by 11 bases, with 15 bases between. Germline V gene sequence: CDR1 SGHRS, CDR2 YFSETQ. CDR3 sequence reads: CASSQDSSRAFF. CDR3 nucleotide sequence: TGCGCCAGCAGCCAGGACAGTTCTCGGGCTTTCTTT.

The chain combines TRBV9 with TRBJ2-6, with 12 bases matching TRBD1. The V gene's germline CDR1 is SGDLS and CDR2 YYNGEE. V lost 2 bases to trimming and J lost 0 bases; unmatched junction nucleotides: 9. CDR3 length: 20 amino acids. The DNA for the CDR3 is TGTGCCAGCAGCGTCCCGCCGGGACAGGGGGCTTCCTCTGGGGCCAACGTCCTGACTTTC. The encoded protein is CASSVPPGQGASSGANVLTF.

The genes are TRBV19 and TRBJ1-5, with 7 bases aligning to TRBD1. V shed 8 bases, J shed 6 bases, and the junction held 13 bases outside the gene matches. In germline, CDR1 is LNHDA, CDR2 SQIVND (reference sequence). The CDR3 contains 15 residues. The CDR3 reads CASSTDRATSQPQHF. In nucleotides, the CDR3 is TGTGCCAGTTCTACCGACAGGGCCACAAGTCAGCCCCAGCATTTT.